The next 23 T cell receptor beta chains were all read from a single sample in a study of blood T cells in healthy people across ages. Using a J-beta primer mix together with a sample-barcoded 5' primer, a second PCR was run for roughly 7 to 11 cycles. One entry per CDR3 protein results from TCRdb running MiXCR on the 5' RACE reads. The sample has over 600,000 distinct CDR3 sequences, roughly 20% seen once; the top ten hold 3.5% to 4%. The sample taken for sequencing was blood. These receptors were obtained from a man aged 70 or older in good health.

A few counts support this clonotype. The CDR3 sequence is CSARPSSFSHSGTQYF. Here the CDR3 DNA reads TGCAGTGCTAGGCCCTCTAGCTTTTCTCACTCGGGGACCCAGTACTTC. The chain uses TRBV20-1 and TRBJ2-7; perhaps TRBD2 as D (5 bases). The J call is in doubt because the DNA end fits TRBJ2-5 better. The CDR3 runs to 16 residues. The germline CDR1 and CDR2 sequences are DFQATT and SNEGSKA (reference sequence).

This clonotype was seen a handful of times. This CDR3 reads CSARGPGLAGVFYEQYF. The CDR3 bases are TGCAGTGCTAGAGGTCCGGGACTAGCGGGAGTTTTCTACGAGCAGTACTTC. The V call is TRBV20-1, the J call TRBJ2-5; 14 nucleotides line up with TRBD2. The J call is in doubt because the DNA end fits TRBJ2-7 better. This CDR3 region has 17 residues. Germline CDR1 DFQATT, CDR2 SNEGSKA (reference sequence).

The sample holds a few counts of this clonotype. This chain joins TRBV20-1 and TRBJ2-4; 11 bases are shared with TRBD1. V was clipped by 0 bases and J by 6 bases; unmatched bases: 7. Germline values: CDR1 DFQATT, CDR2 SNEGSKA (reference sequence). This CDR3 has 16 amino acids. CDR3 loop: CSARETGQGAGNIQYF. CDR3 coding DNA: TGCAGTGCTAGAGAAACTGGACAGGGGGCGGGAAACATTCAGTACTTC.

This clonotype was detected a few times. The CDR3 DNA reads TGTGCCAGTAGTATAGAGACAGGGGGTGTTGGAGATACGCAGTATTTT. Protein: CASSIETGGVGDTQYF. This chain connects TRBV19 to TRBJ2-3; 9 nucleotides line up with TRBD1. Trimming removed 0 bases from V and 5 bases from J; junction bases left unmatched: 6. Per germline, CDR1 LNHDA and CDR2 SQIVND (reference sequence). The CDR3 loop spans 16 amino acids.

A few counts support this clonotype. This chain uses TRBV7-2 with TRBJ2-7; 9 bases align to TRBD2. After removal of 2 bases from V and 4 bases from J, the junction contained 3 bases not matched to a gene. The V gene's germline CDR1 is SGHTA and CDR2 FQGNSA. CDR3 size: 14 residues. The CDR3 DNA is TGTGCCAGCAGCTTAAGACTAGCGGTGTACGAGCAGTACTTC. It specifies CASSLRLAVYEQYF.

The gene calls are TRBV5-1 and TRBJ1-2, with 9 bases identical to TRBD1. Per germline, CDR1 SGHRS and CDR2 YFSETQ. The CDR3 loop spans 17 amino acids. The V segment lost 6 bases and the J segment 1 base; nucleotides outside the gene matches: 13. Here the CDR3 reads CASMAGQGPYSNYGYTF. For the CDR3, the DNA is TGCGCCAGCATGGCGGGACAGGGACCCTATAGTAACTATGGCTACACCTTC.

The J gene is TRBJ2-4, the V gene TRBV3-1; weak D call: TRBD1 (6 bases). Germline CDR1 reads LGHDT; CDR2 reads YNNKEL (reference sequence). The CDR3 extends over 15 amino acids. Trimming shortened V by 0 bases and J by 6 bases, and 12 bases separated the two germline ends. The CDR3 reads CASSQDKGGRNIQYF. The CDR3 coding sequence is TGTGCCAGCAGCCAAGATAAAGGGGGTAGAAACATTCAGTACTTC.

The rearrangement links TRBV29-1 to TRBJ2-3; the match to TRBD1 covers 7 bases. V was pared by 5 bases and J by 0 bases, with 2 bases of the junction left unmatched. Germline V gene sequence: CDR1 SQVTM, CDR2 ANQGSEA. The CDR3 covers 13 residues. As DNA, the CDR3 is TGCAGCGTTAACAGGGGTAGCACAGATACGCAGTATTTT. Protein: CSVNRGSTDTQYF.

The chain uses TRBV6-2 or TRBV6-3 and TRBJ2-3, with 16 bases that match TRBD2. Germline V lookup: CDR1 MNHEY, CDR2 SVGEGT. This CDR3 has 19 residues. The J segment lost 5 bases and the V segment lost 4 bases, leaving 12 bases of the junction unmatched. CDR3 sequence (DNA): TGTGCCAGCAGTTCCGGACAGGGGACTAGCGGGAGGGCGATAGATACGCAGTATTTT. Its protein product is CASSSGQGTSGRAIDTQYF.

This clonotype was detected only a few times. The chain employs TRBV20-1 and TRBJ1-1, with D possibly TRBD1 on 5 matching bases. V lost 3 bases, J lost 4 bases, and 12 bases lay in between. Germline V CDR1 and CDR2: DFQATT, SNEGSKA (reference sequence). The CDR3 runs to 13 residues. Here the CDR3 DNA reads TGCAGTGCTAGTCTGGGGGTGGGCACTGAAGCTTTCTTT. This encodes CSASLGVGTEAFF.

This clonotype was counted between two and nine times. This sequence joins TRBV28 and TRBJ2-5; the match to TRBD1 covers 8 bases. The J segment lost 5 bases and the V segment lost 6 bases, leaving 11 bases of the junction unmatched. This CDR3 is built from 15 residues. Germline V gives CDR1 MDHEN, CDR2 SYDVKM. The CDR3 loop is CASSRAGTGDETQYF. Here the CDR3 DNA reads TGTGCCAGCAGCAGAGCCGGGACAGGTGATGAGACCCAGTACTTC.

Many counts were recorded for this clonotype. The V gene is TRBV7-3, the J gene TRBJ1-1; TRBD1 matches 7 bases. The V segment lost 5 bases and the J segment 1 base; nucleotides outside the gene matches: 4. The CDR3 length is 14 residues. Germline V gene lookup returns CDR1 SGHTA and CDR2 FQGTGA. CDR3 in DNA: TGTGCCAGCAGCGAACAGGGGACGAACACTGAAGCTTTCTTT. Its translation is CASSEQGTNTEAFF.

This CDR3 is CSVPTGGETQYF. In nucleotides, the CDR3 is TGCAGTGTTCCGACTGGGGGGGAGACCCAGTACTTC. The chain is built from TRBV20-1 and TRBJ2-5, with D perhaps TRBD2 (6 bases). Per germline, CDR1 DFQATT and CDR2 SNEGSKA (reference sequence). V gave up 7 bases and J gave up 5 bases, with 14 bases separating them. The length of the CDR3 is 12 residues.

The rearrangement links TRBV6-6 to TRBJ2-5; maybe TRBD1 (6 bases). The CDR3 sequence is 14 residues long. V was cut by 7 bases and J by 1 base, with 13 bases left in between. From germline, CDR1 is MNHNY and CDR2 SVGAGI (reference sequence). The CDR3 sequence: CASTSLGGQETQYF. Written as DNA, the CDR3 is TGTGCCAGCACCTCACTAGGGGGCCAAGAGACCCAGTACTTC.

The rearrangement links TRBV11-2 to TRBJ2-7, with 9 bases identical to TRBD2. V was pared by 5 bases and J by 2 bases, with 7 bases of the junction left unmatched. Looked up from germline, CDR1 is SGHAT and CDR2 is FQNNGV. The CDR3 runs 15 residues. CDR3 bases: TGTGCCAGCAGCCACTTGACTAGCGGCCCCTACGAGCAGTACTTC. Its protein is CASSHLTSGPYEQYF.

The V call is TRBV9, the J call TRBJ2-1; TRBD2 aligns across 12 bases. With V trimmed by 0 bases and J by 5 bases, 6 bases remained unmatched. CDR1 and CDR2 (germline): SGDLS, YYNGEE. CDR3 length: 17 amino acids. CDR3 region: CASSVEPGLAGNNEQFF. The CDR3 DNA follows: TGTGCCAGCAGCGTAGAGCCGGGACTAGCGGGCAACAATGAGCAGTTCTTC.

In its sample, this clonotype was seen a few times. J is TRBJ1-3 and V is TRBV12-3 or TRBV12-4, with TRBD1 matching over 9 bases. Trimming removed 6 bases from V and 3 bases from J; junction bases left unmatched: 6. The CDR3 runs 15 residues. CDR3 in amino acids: CASSQDRGYGNTIYF. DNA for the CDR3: TGTGCCAGCAGCCAGGACAGGGGTTATGGAAACACCATATATTTT.

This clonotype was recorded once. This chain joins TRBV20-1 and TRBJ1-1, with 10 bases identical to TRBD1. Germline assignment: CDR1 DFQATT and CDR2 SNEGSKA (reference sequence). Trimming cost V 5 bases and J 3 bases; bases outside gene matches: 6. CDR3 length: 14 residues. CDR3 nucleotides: TGCAGTGCTTCTTCTGGGACAGGGGACACTGAAGCTTTCTTT. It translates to CSASSGTGDTEAFF.

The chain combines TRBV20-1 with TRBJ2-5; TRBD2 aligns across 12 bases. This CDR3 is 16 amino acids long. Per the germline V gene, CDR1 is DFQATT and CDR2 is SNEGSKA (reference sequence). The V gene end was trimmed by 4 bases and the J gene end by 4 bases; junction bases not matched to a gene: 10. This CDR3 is CSATRTSGTVGETQYF. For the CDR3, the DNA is TGCAGTGCTACCCGGACTAGCGGGACCGTTGGAGAGACCCAGTACTTC.

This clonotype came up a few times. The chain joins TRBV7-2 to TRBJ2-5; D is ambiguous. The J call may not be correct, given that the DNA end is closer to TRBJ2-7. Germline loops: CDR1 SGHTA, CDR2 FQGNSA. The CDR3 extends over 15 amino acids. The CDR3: CASSLGPLGNYEQYF. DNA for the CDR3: TGTGCCAGCAGCTTAGGTCCCCTGGGCAACTACGAGCAGTACTTC.

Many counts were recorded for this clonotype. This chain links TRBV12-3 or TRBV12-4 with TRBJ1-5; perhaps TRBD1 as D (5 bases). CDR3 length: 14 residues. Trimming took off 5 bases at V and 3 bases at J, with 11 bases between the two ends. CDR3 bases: TGTGCCAGCAGTAGGGACGGTTCCAATCAGCCCCAGCATTTT. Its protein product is CASSRDGSNQPQHF.

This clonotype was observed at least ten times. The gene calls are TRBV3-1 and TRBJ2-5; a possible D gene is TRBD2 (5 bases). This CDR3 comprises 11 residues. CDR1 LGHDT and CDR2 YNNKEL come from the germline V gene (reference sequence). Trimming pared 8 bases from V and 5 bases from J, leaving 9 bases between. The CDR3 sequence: CASPGGETQYF. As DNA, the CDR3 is TGTGCCAGCCCGGGCGGGGAGACCCAGTACTTC.

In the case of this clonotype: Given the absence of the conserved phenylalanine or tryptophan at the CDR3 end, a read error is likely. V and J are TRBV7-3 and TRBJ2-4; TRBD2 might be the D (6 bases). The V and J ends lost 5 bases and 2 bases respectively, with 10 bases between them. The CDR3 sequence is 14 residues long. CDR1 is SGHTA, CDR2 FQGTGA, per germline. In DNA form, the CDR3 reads TGTGCCAGCAGCCCGGGACTCCCCAAAAACATTCAGTACCTC. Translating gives CASSPGLPKNIQYL.